The text below deals with one TCR beta chain. Some clones are missing from TCRdb's copy, which holds only in-frame ones; the method was immunoSEQ multiplex PCR. The sample has around 300,000 clones; around nine tenths are singletons. The data belong to a study of blood T cell repertoires in COVID-19. In the study overall: The origin of the acute and convalescent COVID-19 samples was the United States, Italy and Spain. T cells, B-cell-depleted T cells, or PBMCs supplied cDNA or gDNA.

The CDR3 sequence is 13 residues long. V was trimmed by 2 bases and J by 5 bases, leaving 9 bases between them. The germline V gene has CDR1 MDHEN and CDR2 SYDVKM. Participants were aged roughly 18 to 90 years, lived in some 23 US areas, and enrolled virtually. The study counted Cohort 3 donors as recovered given two negative PCRs, clearance, or symptom resolution. Sequenced: PBMCs or T cells enriched from blood (not recorded which). This clonotype was sampled from a woman younger than 30 who had recovered from COVID-19. The chain has TRBV28 and TRBJ1-2; D remains ambiguous. CDR3: CASSLATGYGYTF. The CDR3 DNA reads TGTGCCAGCAGTTTAGCGACGGGATATGGCTACACCTTC.